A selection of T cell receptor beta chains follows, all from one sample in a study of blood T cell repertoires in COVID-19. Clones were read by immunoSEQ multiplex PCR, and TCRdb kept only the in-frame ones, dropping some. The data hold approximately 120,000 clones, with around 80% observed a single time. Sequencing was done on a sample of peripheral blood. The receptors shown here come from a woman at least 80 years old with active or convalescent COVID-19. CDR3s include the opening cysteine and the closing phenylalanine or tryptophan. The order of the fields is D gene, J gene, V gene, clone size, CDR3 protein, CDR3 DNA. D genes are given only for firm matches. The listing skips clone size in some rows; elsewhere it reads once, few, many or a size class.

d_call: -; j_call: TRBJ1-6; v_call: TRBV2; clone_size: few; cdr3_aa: CASRGRQGYSPLHF; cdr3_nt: TGTGCCAGCAGGGGGAGGCAGGGTTATTCACCCCTCCACTTT
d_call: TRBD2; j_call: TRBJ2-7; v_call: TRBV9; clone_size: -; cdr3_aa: CASSIDGLASKEQYF; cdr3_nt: TGTGCCAGCAGCATAGATGGACTAGCATCGAAAGAGCAGTACTTC
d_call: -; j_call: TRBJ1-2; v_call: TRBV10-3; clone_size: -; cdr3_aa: CAISERTEDGYTF; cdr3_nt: TGTGCCATCAGTGAGAGGACAGAGGATGGCTACACCTTC
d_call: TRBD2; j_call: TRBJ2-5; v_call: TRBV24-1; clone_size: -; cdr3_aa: CATSDLGLAQETQYF; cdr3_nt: TGTGCCACCAGTGATTTGGGACTAGCCCAAGAGACCCAGTACTTC
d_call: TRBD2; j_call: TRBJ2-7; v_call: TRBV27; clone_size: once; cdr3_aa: CASSFLIAGGPREQYF; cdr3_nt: TGTGCCAGCAGCTTTCTTATAGCGGGAGGGCCCCGCGAGCAGTACTTC
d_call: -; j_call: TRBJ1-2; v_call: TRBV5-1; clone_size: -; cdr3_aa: CASSQLRGYGYTF; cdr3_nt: TGCGCCAGCAGTCAACTAAGGGGCTATGGCTACACCTTC
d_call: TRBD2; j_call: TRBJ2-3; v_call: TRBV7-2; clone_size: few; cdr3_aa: CASSLRIAGGADTQYF; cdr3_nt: TGTGCCAGCAGCTTAAGGATAGCGGGAGGTGCAGATACGCAGTATTTT
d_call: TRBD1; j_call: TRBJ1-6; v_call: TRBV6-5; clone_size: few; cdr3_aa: CASSMDRTNSPLHF; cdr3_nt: TGTGCCAGCAGCATGGACAGGACAAATTCACCCCTCCACTTT
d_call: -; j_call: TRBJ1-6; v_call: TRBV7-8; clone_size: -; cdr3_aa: CASSLGVSGASNSPLHF; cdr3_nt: TGTGCCAGCAGCTTAGGAGTTTCAGGGGCGAGTAATTCACCCCTCCACTTT
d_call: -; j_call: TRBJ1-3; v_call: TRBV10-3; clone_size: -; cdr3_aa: CATSREDIFSGNTIYF; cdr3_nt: TGTGCCACTTCCCGCGAGGATATATTCTCTGGAAACACCATATATTTT
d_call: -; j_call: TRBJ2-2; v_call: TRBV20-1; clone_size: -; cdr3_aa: CSASQGVDTGELFF; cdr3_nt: TGCAGTGCTAGTCAAGGGGTGGACACCGGGGAGCTGTTTTTT
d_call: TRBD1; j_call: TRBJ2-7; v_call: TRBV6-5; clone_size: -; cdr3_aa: CASRRDRGSSYEQYF; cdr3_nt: TGTGCCAGCAGGCGAGACAGGGGGAGCTCCTACGAGCAGTACTTC
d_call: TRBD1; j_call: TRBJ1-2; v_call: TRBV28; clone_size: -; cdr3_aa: CASSRGQGAINYGYTF; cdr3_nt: TGTGCCAGCAGCCGCGGACAGGGGGCTATTAACTATGGCTACACCTTC
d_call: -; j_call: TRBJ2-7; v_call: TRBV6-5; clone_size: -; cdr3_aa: CASSSGGFVYEQYF; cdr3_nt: TGTGCCAGCAGTTCCGGCGGGTTCGTCTACGAGCAGTACTTC
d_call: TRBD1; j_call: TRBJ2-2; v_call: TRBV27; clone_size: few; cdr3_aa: CASSWTGSYTGELFF; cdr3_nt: TGTGCCAGCAGTTGGACAGGGTCCTACACCGGGGAGCTGTTTTTT
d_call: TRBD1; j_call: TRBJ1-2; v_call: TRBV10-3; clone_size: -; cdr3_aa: CAIRTDRGQSGYTF; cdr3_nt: TGTGCCATCAGGACGGACAGGGGCCAGAGTGGCTACACCTTC
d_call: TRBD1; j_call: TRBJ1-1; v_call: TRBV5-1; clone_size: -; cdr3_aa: CASGGQGGTEAFF; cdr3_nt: TGCGCCAGCGGGGGACAGGGTGGGACTGAAGCTTTCTTT
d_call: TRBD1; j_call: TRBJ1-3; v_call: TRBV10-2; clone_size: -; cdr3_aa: CASRTGRGNTIYF; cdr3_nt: TGCGCCAGCAGGACAGGCAGGGGGAACACCATATATTTT
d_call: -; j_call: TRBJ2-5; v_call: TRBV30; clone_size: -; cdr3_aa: CAWSGSPGVGETQYF; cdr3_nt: TGTGCCTGGAGTGGGTCCCCCGGGGTAGGGGAGACCCAGTACTTC
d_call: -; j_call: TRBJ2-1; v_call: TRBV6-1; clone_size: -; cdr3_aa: CASSELQVRYNEQFF; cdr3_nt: TGTGCCAGCAGTGAACTTCAGGTCAGATACAATGAGCAGTTCTTC
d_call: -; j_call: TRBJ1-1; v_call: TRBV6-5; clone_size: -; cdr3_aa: CASRETGGAHTEAFF; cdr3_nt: TGTGCCAGCAGAGAGACAGGCGGTGCTCACACTGAAGCTTTCTTT
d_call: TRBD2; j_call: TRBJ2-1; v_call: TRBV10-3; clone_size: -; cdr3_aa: CAISEYLGLAANEQFF; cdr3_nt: TGTGCCATCAGTGAGTACCTTGGACTAGCGGCCAATGAGCAGTTCTTC
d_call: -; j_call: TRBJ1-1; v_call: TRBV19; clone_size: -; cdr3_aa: CASRRWTEAFF; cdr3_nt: TGTGCCAGCAGGAGGTGGACTGAAGCTTTCTTT
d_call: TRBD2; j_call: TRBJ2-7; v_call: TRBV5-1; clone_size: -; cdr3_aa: CASSSGLALDYEQYF; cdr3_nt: TGCGCCAGCAGCTCGGGACTAGCGCTGGACTACGAGCAGTACTTC
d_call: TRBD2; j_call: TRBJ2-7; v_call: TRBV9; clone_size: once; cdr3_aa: CASSVASGGYEQYF; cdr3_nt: TGTGCCAGCAGCGTGGCCTCGGGGGGCTACGAGCAGTACTTC
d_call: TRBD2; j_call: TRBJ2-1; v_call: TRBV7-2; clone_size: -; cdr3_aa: CASSLRGGDNEQFF; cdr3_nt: TGTGCCAGCAGCCTCCGGGGGGGCGATAATGAGCAGTTCTTC
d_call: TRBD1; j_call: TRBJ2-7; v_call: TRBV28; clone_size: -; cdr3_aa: CASSSTGGSSYEQYF; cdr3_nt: TGTGCCAGCAGTTCTACAGGGGGCTCCTCCTACGAGCAGTACTTC
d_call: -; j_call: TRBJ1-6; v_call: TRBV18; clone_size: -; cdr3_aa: CASSPPGQAGDSPLHF; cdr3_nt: TGTGCCAGCTCACCACCGGGACAAGCCGGGGATTCACCCCTCCACTTT
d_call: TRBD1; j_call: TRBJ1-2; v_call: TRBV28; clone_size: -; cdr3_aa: CASSSHGTGYEGGYTF; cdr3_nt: TGTGCCAGCAGTTCGCATGGGACAGGCTATGAGGGAGGCTACACCTTC
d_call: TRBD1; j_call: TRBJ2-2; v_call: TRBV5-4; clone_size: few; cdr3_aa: CASSLVQGAATGELFF; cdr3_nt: TGTGCCAGCAGCTTGGTCCAGGGGGCGGCCACCGGGGAGCTGTTTTTT
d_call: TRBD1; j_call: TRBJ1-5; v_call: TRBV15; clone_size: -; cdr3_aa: CATSRRDRGNNQPQHF; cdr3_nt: TGTGCCACCAGCAGGCGGGACAGGGGAAACAATCAGCCCCAGCATTTT
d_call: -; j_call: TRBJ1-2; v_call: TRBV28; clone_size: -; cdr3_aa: CASSYRTGSYGYTF; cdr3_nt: TGTGCCAGCAGTTACAGAACAGGATCCTATGGCTACACCTTC